The next 28 T cell receptor beta chains were all read from a single sample in a study of T cell responses to AZD1222 COVID-19 vaccine. The method was immunoSEQ multiplex PCR; TCRdb's version includes in-frame clones alone and lacks a portion of them. The sample has approximately 130,000 clones, 89% seen once; the top ten hold roughly a tenth. This specimen was peripheral blood, taken 28 days after the second AZD1222 dose. Receptors originate from an adult who received the AZD1222 COVID-19 vaccine.

This sequence joins TRBV5-1 and TRBJ2-2; no reliable D call. The V end was cut by 5 bases, the J end by 5 bases, with 10 bases between. This CDR3 region has 13 residues. From germline, CDR1 is SGHRS and CDR2 YFSETQ. The CDR3 region is CASRVEETGELFF. The CDR3 nucleotides are TGCGCCAGCAGAGTCGAGGAAACCGGGGAGCTGTTTTTT.

The J gene is TRBJ2-1, the V gene TRBV2; TRBD1 is a possible D gene (5 bases). Per the germline V gene, CDR1 is SNHLY and CDR2 is FYNNEI. V was trimmed by 4 bases and J by 6 bases, leaving 10 bases between them. The CDR3 length is 13 residues. As DNA, the CDR3 is TGTGCCAGCAGTGTGATTAGGGGCAATGAGCAGTTCTTC. Translated: CASSVIRGNEQFF.

The gene calls are TRBV7-9 and TRBJ1-2; D unresolved. CDR3 size: 13 residues. The germline V and J ends were trimmed by 5 bases and 9 bases, with 16 bases remaining between them. Germline CDR1 reads SEHNR; CDR2 reads FQNEAQ (reference sequence). CDR3 region: CASSPNPGFSYTF. In DNA, the CDR3 is TGTGCCAGCAGCCCCAACCCCGGTTTCAGCTACACCTTC.

Details on this clone: Other DNA sequences in this specimen translate into the identical CDR3. V is TRBV7-2 and J is TRBJ1-1; D call uncertain. The CDR3 is 13 residues long. Deletions cut 5 bases from V and 2 bases from J, with 9 bases between. Germline V gene lookup returns CDR1 SGHTA and CDR2 FQGNSA. This CDR3 reads CASSPRGNTEAFF. Here the CDR3 DNA reads TGTGCCAGCAGCCCGCGTGGAAACACTGAAGCTTTCTTT.

The V call is TRBV30, the J call TRBJ2-3; 7 bases agree with TRBD2. V was pared by 2 bases and J by 1 base, with 3 bases of the junction left unmatched. The CDR3 consists of 14 residues. CDR1 is GTSNPN, CDR2 SVGIG, per germline (reference sequence). Here the CDR3 reads CAWSLAGGTDTQYF. In DNA form, the CDR3 reads TGTGCCTGGAGTTTAGCGGGTGGCACAGATACGCAGTATTTT.

In this sample, this clone turned up a few times. This chain joins TRBV3-1 (or the pseudogene TRBV3-2) and TRBJ1-1; D not certain. V shed 4 bases and J shed 1 base, with 16 bases lying between them. The CDR3 extends over 16 amino acids. The germline gives CDR1 LGHDT, CDR2 YNNKEL (reference sequence). CDR3 protein: CASSPSSGFGNTEAFF. CDR3 bases: TGTGCCAGCAGCCCGTCGTCGGGGTTCGGGAACACTGAAGCTTTCTTT.

This chain uses TRBV7-2 with TRBJ1-1; D not certain. The CDR3 spans 12 residues. Trimming left V 3 bases short and J 11 bases short, with 13 bases between. Germline V gives CDR1 SGHTA, CDR2 FQGNSA. The CDR3, as DNA: TGTGCCAGCAGCTTTGGAACTGGGAGCGCTTTCTTT. Its translation is CASSFGTGSAFF.

J is TRBJ1-4 and V is TRBV5-1, with D hard to call. The CDR3 extends over 14 amino acids. Germline CDR1 and CDR2: SGHRS and YFSETQ. Trimming took off 0 bases at V and 7 bases at J, with 10 bases between the two ends. CDR3 bases: TGCGCCAGCAGCTTGGGGCAGCTGGGTGAAAAACTGTTTTTT. The encoded protein is CASSLGQLGEKLFF.

The CDR3 DNA sequence: TGCAGCGTTGATATCGGGGAAGGGCCCCAGCATTTT. Amino acids: CSVDIGEGPQHF. This chain joins TRBV29-1 and TRBJ1-5, with D hard to call. Trimming took off 3 bases at V and 9 bases at J, with 12 bases between the two ends. CDR1 and CDR2 from the germline V gene are SQVTM and ANQGSEA. The CDR3 has 12 amino acids.

The chain joins TRBV7-6 to TRBJ2-1; 9 bases are a match to TRBD2. Germline CDR1 SGHVS, CDR2 FNYEAQ. This CDR3 region has 18 residues. Trimming at V came to 5 bases and at J to 1 base, leaving 12 bases not matched to a gene. CDR3 sequence: CASSPYWREGQSYNEQFF. The CDR3 bases are TGTGCCAGCAGCCCGTACTGGCGGGAGGGCCAGTCCTACAATGAGCAGTTCTTC.

CDR3 sequence reads: CASSSPSGGENEQFF. CDR3 DNA sequence: TGTGCCAGCAGTTCACCGAGCGGGGGGGAGAATGAGCAGTTCTTC. This chain joins TRBV7-2 and TRBJ2-1; TRBD2 agrees at 10 bases. Germline trimming cut 6 bases from V and 7 bases from J; bases unmatched to any gene: 9. The germline CDR1 and CDR2 sequences are SGHTA and FQGNSA. This CDR3 has 15 residues.

The chain joins TRBV2 to TRBJ2-3, with TRBD2 as a possible D gene (6 bases). The CDR3 spans 14 residues. Germline V gene sequence: CDR1 SNHLY, CDR2 FYNNEI. Trimming took 7 bases from V and 3 from J, leaving 14 bases between them. The CDR3 nucleotides are TGTGCCAGCAAAAGCGGGCTTTCTACAGATACGCAGTATTTT. Its translation: CASKSGLSTDTQYF. The variable domain in full, with the rest retrieved from reference TRBV2 and TRBJ2-3, is EPEVTQTPSHQVTQMGQEVILRCVPISNHLYFYWYRQILGQKVEFLVSFYNNEISEKSEIFDDQFSVERPDGSNFTLKIRSTKLEDSAMYFCASKSGLSTDTQYFGPGTRLTVL.

The CDR3 region has the DNA TGTGCCAGCAGCTTAGGCGGTCAGCCCCAGCATTTT. The encoded protein is CASSLGGQPQHF. V gene TRBV13 combines with J gene TRBJ1-5; unclear D gene. The CDR3 has 12 amino acids. V was shortened by 0 bases and J by 6 bases, with 3 bases between the two germline ends. Per the germline V gene, CDR1 is PRHDT and CDR2 is FYEKMQ (reference sequence).

The V and J genes are TRBV27 and TRBJ2-5; 9 bases match TRBD1. Germline lookup yields CDR1 MNHEY and CDR2 SMNVEV (reference sequence). This CDR3 is 16 amino acids long. Trimming took 3 bases from V and 5 from J; bases not matched to a gene: 10. The CDR3 nucleotides are TGTGCCAGCAGTTTTATGACAGGGGGTATTTTGGAGACCCAGTACTTC. Translation: CASSFMTGGILETQYF.

This chain links TRBV6-5 with TRBJ2-3; D is tentatively TRBD1 or TRBD2 (5 bases each). Trimming took 6 bases from V and 4 from J, leaving 14 bases between them. This CDR3 has 14 residues. Germline loops: CDR1 MNHEY, CDR2 SVGAGI. The CDR3 region is CASSQDMGPDTQYF. The CDR3 coding sequence is TGTGCCAGCAGCCAAGACATGGGACCAGATACGCAGTATTTT.

This chain joins TRBV2 and TRBJ1-2; D gene uncertain. The germline V gene encodes CDR1 SNHLY and CDR2 FYNNEI. V gave up 7 bases and J gave up 4 bases, with 13 bases separating them. The CDR3 length is 13 residues. CDR3 loop: CASTREGLYGYTF. Here the CDR3 DNA reads TGTGCCAGCACCCGGGAGGGCCTCTATGGCTACACCTTC.

A word on this clone: At one end, the junction sequence differs from germline, possibly due to a read error. This rearrangement joins TRBV27 to TRBJ2-7; a possible D gene is TRBD2 (5 bases). Germline V lookup: CDR1 MNHEY, CDR2 SMNVEV (reference sequence). This CDR3 comprises 15 residues. The chain's CDR3 is CASSLSSGNSYEQYF. The CDR3 region has the DNA TGTGCCAGCAGTCTATCTTCGGGGAACTCCTACGAGCAGTACTTC.

The rearrangement joins TRBV5-1 to TRBJ1-1, with D possibly matching TRBD1 (5 bases). Germline CDR1 SGHRS, CDR2 YFSETQ. The length of the CDR3 is 11 residues. V lost 7 bases and J 5 bases, leaving 9 bases between the germline ends. CDR3 in amino acids: CASLGGTEAFF. DNA for the CDR3: TGCGCCAGCCTCGGGGGGACTGAAGCTTTCTTT.

The chain uses TRBV14 and TRBJ1-3, with D uncertain. This CDR3 is 15 amino acids long. V lost 4 bases and J lost 2, with 12 bases in between. Germline assignment: CDR1 SGHDN and CDR2 FVKESK. The CDR3 nucleotides are TGTGCCAGCAGCCTCCTCGGTAGTACTGGAAACACCATATATTTT. This sequence encodes CASSLLGSTGNTIYF.

The CDR3 DNA reads TGTGCCAGCAGTTACTCTATACTAGCGGGGTACACAGATACGCAGTATTTT. Translation: CASSYSILAGYTDTQYF. V is TRBV6-2 or TRBV6-3 and J is TRBJ2-3, with 10 bases aligning to TRBD2. Germline lookup yields CDR1 MNHEY and CDR2 SVGEGT. The junction had 5 bases not matched to a gene; V was cut back by 0 bases and J by 2 bases. This CDR3 spans 17 amino acids.

V is TRBV5-1 and J is TRBJ2-7, with D uncertain. This CDR3 comprises 15 residues. Germline CDR1 SGHRS, CDR2 YFSETQ. Trimming left V 2 bases short and J 2 bases short, with 14 bases between. The CDR3 loop reads CASSFGEQLTYEQYF. CDR3 coding DNA: TGCGCCAGCAGCTTTGGGGAACAGTTAACCTACGAGCAGTACTTC.

This rearrangement joins TRBV11-2 to TRBJ2-5; the D is unclear. Trimming took off 0 bases at V and 13 bases at J, with 15 bases between the two ends. Germline V gene data show CDR1 as SGHAT and CDR2 as FQNNGV. There are 13 residues in the CDR3. The CDR3: CASSLDHTAVWYF. The CDR3 bases are TGTGCCAGCAGCTTAGATCATACGGCAGTTTGGTACTTC.

The chain combines TRBV7-8 with TRBJ1-2; 10 positions match TRBD1. The V segment lost 0 bases and the J segment 4 bases; nucleotides outside the gene matches: 2. Germline V gene data show CDR1 as SGHVS and CDR2 as FQNEAQ. The CDR3 is 15 residues long. The CDR3 sequence: CASSLARTGGYGYTF. The CDR3 nucleotides read TGTGCCAGCAGCTTAGCGAGGACAGGGGGCTATGGCTACACCTTC.

This chain connects TRBV6-5 to TRBJ1-2; unclear D gene. Trimming left V 2 bases short and J 5 bases short, with 9 bases between. Germline V gene lookup returns CDR1 MNHEY and CDR2 SVGAGI. The CDR3 runs 13 residues. CDR3: CASSYNPPYGYTF. The CDR3 nucleotides read TGTGCCAGCAGTTACAATCCGCCTTATGGCTACACCTTC.

The chain couples TRBV5-1 to TRBJ2-1; the D gene is possibly TRBD1 (5 bases). Trimming stripped 5 bases from V and 4 bases from J, with 22 bases between. This CDR3 is 17 amino acids long. Germline loops: CDR1 SGHRS, CDR2 YFSETQ. The CDR3, as DNA: TGCGCCAGCAGTACCGGACGGGCGTCAAGGGGTTACAATGAGCAGTTCTTC. This codes for CASSTGRASRGYNEQFF.

This rearrangement joins TRBV5-1 to TRBJ2-5, with 15 bases that match TRBD2. The CDR3 runs 18 residues. V lost 4 bases to trimming and J lost 4 bases; unmatched junction nucleotides: 11. Germline V gene sequence: CDR1 SGHRS, CDR2 YFSETQ. This CDR3 is CASSLGTSGRTSLETQYF. CDR3 DNA sequence: TGCGCCAGCAGCCTAGGGACTAGCGGGAGGACGAGTTTAGAGACCCAGTACTTC.

This clone occurred once. The chain carries TRBV27 and TRBJ1-2; 9 bases are a match to TRBD1. The CDR3 runs to 16 residues. J gave up 4 bases and V 4 bases, and 10 bases lay outside the gene matches. The germline gives CDR1 MNHEY, CDR2 SMNVEV (reference sequence). CDR3 protein: CASSSGPGTGIYGYTF. The CDR3 DNA is TGTGCCAGCAGTTCCGGTCCCGGGACAGGGATCTATGGCTACACCTTC.

This sequence joins TRBV7-9 and TRBJ1-5; TRBD1 might be the D (5 bases). Germline CDR1 and CDR2: SEHNR and FQNEAQ (reference sequence). The CDR3 runs to 15 residues. V lost 4 bases to trimming and J lost 7 bases, with 17 bases between them. The CDR3 protein is CASSSSGPGDQPQHF. CDR3 DNA sequence: TGTGCCAGCAGCTCATCCGGGCCTGGGGACCAGCCCCAGCATTTT.